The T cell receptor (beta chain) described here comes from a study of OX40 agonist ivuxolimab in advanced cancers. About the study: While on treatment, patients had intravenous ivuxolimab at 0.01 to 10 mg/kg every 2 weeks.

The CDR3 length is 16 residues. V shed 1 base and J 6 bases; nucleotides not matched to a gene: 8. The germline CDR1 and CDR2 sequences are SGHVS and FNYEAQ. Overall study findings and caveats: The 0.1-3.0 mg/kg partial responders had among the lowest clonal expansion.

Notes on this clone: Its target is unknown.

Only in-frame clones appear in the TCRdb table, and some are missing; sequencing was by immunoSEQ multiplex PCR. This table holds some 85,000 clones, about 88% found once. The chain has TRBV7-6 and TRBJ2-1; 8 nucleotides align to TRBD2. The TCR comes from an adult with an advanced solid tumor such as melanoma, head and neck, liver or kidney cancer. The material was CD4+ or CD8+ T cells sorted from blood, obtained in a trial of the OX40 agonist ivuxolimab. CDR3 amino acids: CASSLGAGTRTNEQFF. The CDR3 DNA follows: TGTGCCAGCAGCTTAGGAGCGGGGACTAGGACCAATGAGCAGTTCTTC.